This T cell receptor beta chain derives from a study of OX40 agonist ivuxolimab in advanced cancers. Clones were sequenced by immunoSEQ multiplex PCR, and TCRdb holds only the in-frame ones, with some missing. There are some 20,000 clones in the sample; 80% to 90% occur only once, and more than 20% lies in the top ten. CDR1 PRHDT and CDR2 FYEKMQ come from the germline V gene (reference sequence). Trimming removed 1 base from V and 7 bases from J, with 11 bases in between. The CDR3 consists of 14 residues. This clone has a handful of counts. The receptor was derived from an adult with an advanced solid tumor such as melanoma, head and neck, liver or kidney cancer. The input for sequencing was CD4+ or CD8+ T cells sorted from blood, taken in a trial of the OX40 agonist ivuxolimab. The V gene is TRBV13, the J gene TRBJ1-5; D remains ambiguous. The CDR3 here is CASSLAGVNQPQHF. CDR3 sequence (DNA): TGTGCCAGCAGCTTAGCCGGAGTGAACCAGCCCCAGCATTTT. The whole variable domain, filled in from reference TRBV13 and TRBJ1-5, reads AAGVIQSPRHLIKEKRETATLKCYPIPRHDTVYWYQQGPGQDPQFLISFYEKMQSDKGSIPDRFSAQQFSDYHSELNMSSLELGDSALYFCASSLAGVNQPQHFGDGTRLSIL.